This T cell receptor (beta chain) came from a study of control samples from healthy donors and cancer patients. V was shortened by 8 bases and J by 2 bases, with 10 bases between the two germline ends. The CDR3 has 12 amino acids. The germline CDR1 and CDR2 sequences are SEHNR and FQNEAQ (reference sequence). Generated by immunoSEQ multiplex PCR, the TCRdb table keeps only in-frame clones and is missing some. This sample carries approximately 49,000 clones, 65% to 90% of them seen once, and the ten largest clones take less than 3.5%. The sequenced sample consisted of PBMCs. This receptor was taken from a woman in her 50s with lung cancer. The chain employs TRBV7-9 and TRBJ2-7; D is perhaps TRBD1 (6 bases). CDR3 loop: CASQQGAYEQYF. CDR3 coding DNA: TGTGCCAGCCAACAGGGAGCCTACGAGCAGTACTTC.